This is a list of T cell receptor beta chains from one sample in a study of regulatory T cells in long-lasting Graves disease. TCRdb reanalysed the multiplex PCR reads using MiXCR and keeps one entry per CDR3 protein. The profile shows approximately 470,000 distinct CDR3 sequences, about a sixth of them singletons. The same data also contributed to another study, on T cells in Graves' hyperthyroidism and ophthalmopathy.

Sequenced material: peripheral blood mononuclear cells (PBMCs), taken at new diagnosis, from a patient treated with antithyroid drugs. The receptors were sampled from a man aged 35 to 55 with Graves disease. CDR3s include the opening cysteine and the closing phenylalanine or tryptophan. The order of the fields is clone size, CDR3 length, V gene, J gene, D gene, CDR3 protein, CDR3 DNA. The D gene is left open where the match is weak. Expanded clones get a size class; other rows say once, few or many, or leave the size out.

>many|14|TRBV18|TRBJ2-1|.
CASSPPTAGNEQFF
TGTGCCAGCTCACCACCAACAGCGGGCAATGAGCAGTTCTTC
>many|14|TRBV6-2/TRBV6-3|TRBJ2-7|.
CASSYSGGYYEQYF
TGTGCCAGCAGTTACTCGGGGGGTTACTACGAGCAGTACTTC
>.|13|TRBV2|TRBJ1-5|TRBD1
CASRATGNQPQHF
TGTGCCAGCAGAGCGACAGGGAATCAGCCCCAGCATTTT
>many|13|TRBV7-8|TRBJ1-5|.
CASSLDGNQPQHF
TGTGCCAGCAGCTTAGATGGCAATCAGCCCCAGCATTTT
>many|17|TRBV6-2/TRBV6-3|TRBJ2-3|TRBD2
CASSYSTSGEGADTQYF
TGTGCCAGCAGTTACTCGACTAGCGGGGAGGGGGCAGATACGCAGTATTTT
>many|12|TRBV20-1|TRBJ2-3|.
CSATPDGDTQYF
TGCAGTGCTACCCCGGACGGGGATACGCAGTATTTT
>few|14|TRBV12-5|TRBJ2-1|TRBD2
CASGSGRIFNEQFF
TGTGCTAGTGGTAGCGGGAGGATTTTCAATGAGCAGTTCTTC
>.|12|TRBV29-1|TRBJ2-1|.
CSVKGQGHEQFF
TGCAGCGTGAAGGGTCAGGGGCATGAGCAGTTCTTC
>few|16|TRBV5-1|TRBJ2-5|.
CASRPDPGRIQETQYF
TGCGCCAGCAGGCCCGACCCGGGACGCATCCAAGAGACCCAGTACTTC
>.|15|TRBV7-3|TRBJ1-4|TRBD1
CASSLTGTENEKLFF
TGTGCCAGCAGCTTAACCGGGACAGAGAATGAAAAACTGTTTTTT
>many|14|TRBV5-1|TRBJ2-1|TRBD1
CASTGTGGINEQFF
TGCGCCAGTACCGGGACAGGGGGTATCAATGAGCAGTTCTTC
>many|17|TRBV6-2/TRBV6-3|TRBJ2-3|.
CASSYSRQSWNTDTQYF
TGTGCCAGCAGTTACTCGAGGCAGAGCTGGAACACAGATACGCAGTATTTT
>.|15|TRBV6-1|TRBJ1-5|TRBD1
CASRPQGASNQPQHF
TGTGCCAGCAGACCACAGGGGGCGAGCAATCAGCCCCAGCATTTT
>many|13|TRBV7-9|TRBJ2-1|TRBD2
CASSTGTSVKQFF
TGTGCCAGCAGCACAGGGACTAGCGTTAAGCAGTTCTTC
>many|14|TRBV29-1|TRBJ2-3|TRBD2
CSVEWGGRGRTQYF
TGCAGCGTTGAATGGGGCGGGAGAGGCCGTACGCAGTATTTT
>few|13|TRBV19|TRBJ2-2|.
CASSIGRAGELFF
TGTGCCAGTAGTATAGGTCGCGCCGGGGAGCTGTTTTTT
>.|15|TRBV28|TRBJ2-7|TRBD2
CASMTGRLVSYEQYF
TGTGCCAGCATGACCGGGAGGCTGGTTAGTTACGAGCAGTACTTC
>many|12|TRBV13|TRBJ1-1|.
CASSSTGPEAFF
TGTGCCAGCAGCTCTACAGGGCCTGAAGCTTTCTTT
>many|13|TRBV7-2|TRBJ2-5|.
CASSLAREETQYF
TGTGCCAGCAGCTTAGCGAGGGAGGAGACCCAGTACTTC
>few|15|TRBV5-1|TRBJ1-3|.
CASSLASGTGNTIYF
TGCGCCAGCAGCTTGGCTTCAGGGACCGGAAACACCATATATTTT
>many|13|TRBV3-1|TRBJ2-1|.
CASSLIALNEQFF
TGTGCCAGCAGCCTAATCGCCCTCAATGAGCAGTTCTTC
>many|18|TRBV28|TRBJ2-1|TRBD1
CASSFSTGTGEPYNEQFF
TGTGCCAGCAGTTTCTCGACCGGGACAGGGGAACCCTACAATGAGCAGTTCTTC
>.|18|TRBV27|TRBJ2-1|TRBD2
CASSSGLAGKPLYNEQFF
TGTGCCAGCAGTTCCGGACTAGCGGGAAAACCCCTCTACAATGAGCAGTTCTTC
>many|15|TRBV27|TRBJ1-2|.
CASSKAGTTNYGYTF
TGTGCCAGCAGTAAAGCCGGGACAACTAACTATGGCTACACCTTC
>few|15|TRBV3-1|TRBJ2-7|.
CASSRDWGSSYEQYF
TGTGCCAGCAGCCGCGATTGGGGGAGCTCCTACGAGCAGTACTTC
>few|15|TRBV9|TRBJ2-7|TRBD1
CASSVEGQFTSEQYF
TGTGCCAGCAGCGTAGAGGGACAGTTTACGTCCGAGCAGTACTTC
>many|15|TRBV7-9|TRBJ2-7|.
CASSPGGTRIYEQYF
TGTGCCAGCAGCCCAGGTGGGACAAGAATATACGAGCAGTACTTC
>few|16|TRBV13|TRBJ2-4|TRBD1
CASSSETGLTENIQYF
TGTGCCAGCAGCTCCGAGACAGGGCTAACCGAAAACATTCAGTACTTC
>many|15|TRBV7-8|TRBJ2-3|.
CASTWRGKRTDTQYF
TGTGCCAGTACTTGGAGGGGAAAGCGCACAGATACGCAGTATTTT
>many|15|TRBV10-3|TRBJ2-3|.
CAISEGLTSTDTQYF
TGTGCCATCAGTGAAGGACTTACCAGCACAGATACGCAGTATTTT
>.|13|TRBV2|TRBJ1-6|TRBD1
CASRGQGAAPLHF
TGTGCCAGCAGAGGACAGGGGGCTGCACCCCTCCACTTT
>many|13|TRBV20-1|TRBJ2-7|.
CSAPRAGDYEQYF
TGCAGTGCCCCGAGGGCAGGCGATTACGAGCAGTACTTC
>many|15|TRBV11-3|TRBJ2-5|.
CASSFTGQGQETQYF
TGTGCCAGCAGCTTCACCGGGCAGGGCCAAGAGACCCAGTACTTC
>few|19|TRBV27|TRBJ2-6|.
CASSFGIGRHSSGANVLTF
TGTGCCAGCAGTTTCGGTATCGGCAGGCACTCCTCTGGGGCCAACGTCCTGACTTTC
>few|14|TRBV20-1|TRBJ2-1|.
CSAPPFLSYNEQFF
TGCAGTGCTCCGCCTTTTCTATCCTACAATGAGCAGTTCTTC
>many|16|TRBV7-9|TRBJ2-1|.
CASSLVSSPTYNEQFF
TGTGCCAGCAGCTTAGTCAGTAGTCCCACCTACAATGAGCAGTTCTTC
>few|14|TRBV7-6|TRBJ2-5|.
CASSLEVRKETQYF
TGTGCCAGCAGCTTAGAAGTCAGGAAAGAGACCCAGTACTTC
>many|15|TRBV6-1|TRBJ2-1|TRBD2
CASSSGLARYNEQFF
TGTGCCAGCAGCTCCGGACTAGCGCGTTACAATGAGCAGTTCTTC
>many|15|TRBV7-7|TRBJ2-2|.
CASSATGSNTGELFF
TGTGCTAGCAGCGCGACAGGTTCGAACACCGGGGAGCTGTTTTTT
>few|12|TRBV7-8|TRBJ2-1|.
CASSLVGRERFF
TGTGCCAGCAGCTTAGTAGGACGGGAAAGGTTCTTC
>few|15|TRBV6-2/TRBV6-3|TRBJ2-7|TRBD2
CASSHGLADSYEQYF
TGTGCCAGCAGCCACGGACTAGCGGACTCCTACGAGCAGTACTTC
>many|18|TRBV28|TRBJ2-5|TRBD2
CASSSGTSGRGGGETQYF
TGTGCCAGCAGTTCCGGGACTAGCGGGAGAGGGGGGGGAGAGACCCAGTACTTC
>many|13|TRBV20-1|TRBJ2-5|.
CSASGTSQETQYF
TGCAGTGCTAGCGGAACCTCCCAAGAGACCCAGTACTTC
>.|13|TRBV5-4|TRBJ2-5|.
CASSLKGKETQYF
TGTGCCAGCAGCCTGAAAGGGAAAGAGACCCAGTACTTC
>few|13|TRBV5-1|TRBJ1-5|.
CASSYGQNQPQHF
TGCGCCAGCAGCTACGGACAGAATCAGCCCCAGCATTTT
>many|15|TRBV2|TRBJ2-2|TRBD2
CASSGAGVNTGELFF
TGTGCCAGCAGTGGGGCGGGAGTTAACACCGGGGAGCTGTTTTTT
>.|13|TRBV2|TRBJ1-1|.
CASRGSGNTEAFF
TGTGCCAGCAGGGGTTCGGGGAACACTGAAGCTTTCTTT
>many|14|TRBV6-2/TRBV6-3|TRBJ2-3|.
CASSRLSRTDTQYF
TGTGCCAGCTCAAGACTGTCCCGCACAGATACGCAGTATTTT
>once|15|TRBV2|TRBJ1-2|TRBD1
CASSELRTGGGGYTF
TGTGCCAGCAGTGAACTCCGGACAGGGGGGGGGGGCTACACCTTC
>many|16|TRBV24-1|TRBJ2-7|.
CATSECLVPPSLEQYF
TGTGCCACCAGTGAGTGCCTAGTTCCCCCCTCACTCGAGCAGTACTTC
>.|17|TRBV27|TRBJ2-2|TRBD2
CATRGLAGVRNTGELFF
TGTGCCACCAGGGGACTAGCGGGAGTTCGAAACACCGGGGAGCTGTTTTTT
>.|15|TRBV10-3|TRBJ2-5|TRBD2
CAISEGTSGSETQYF
TGTGCCATCAGTGAGGGGACTAGCGGGAGCGAGACCCAGTACTTC
>many|16|TRBV6-5|TRBJ2-5|.
CASSYSGSGGAETQYF
TGTGCCAGCAGTTACTCGGGGTCAGGGGGGGCCGAGACCCAGTACTTC
>many|16|TRBV5-1|TRBJ2-7|TRBD1
CASSLFETGAAYEQYF
TGCGCCAGCAGCTTGTTTGAGACAGGGGCCGCTTACGAGCAGTACTTC
>many|17|TRBV11-1|TRBJ2-7|TRBD2
CASSLAQSTSGIYEQYF
TGTGCCAGCAGCTTAGCTCAATCGACTAGCGGAATCTACGAGCAGTACTTC
>.|17|TRBV10-3|TRBJ1-5|.
CAISESLRTGINQPQHF
TGTGCCATCAGTGAGTCGTTACGTACAGGGATAAATCAGCCCCAGCATTTT
>few|15|TRBV12-3/TRBV12-4|TRBJ2-7|TRBD1
CASSRGTGGTYEQYF
TGTGCCAGCAGCCGAGGGACAGGGGGTACCTACGAGCAGTACTTC
>few|12|TRBV6-2/TRBV6-3|TRBJ1-1|.
CASSLQAARAFF
TGTGCCAGCAGTTTACAGGCCGCTAGGGCTTTCTTT
>many|19|TRBV12-5|TRBJ2-2|TRBD2
CASGLPQRTSGRFTGELFF
TGTGCTAGTGGTTTGCCACAAAGGACTAGCGGGAGGTTCACCGGGGAGCTGTTTTTT
>many|14|TRBV27|TRBJ2-1|TRBD1
CASRRGLRYNEQFF
TGTGCCAGCAGAAGGGGGCTAAGATACAATGAGCAGTTCTTC